This TCR beta chain was identified during a study of blood T cell repertoires in COVID-19. Looking at the study overall: Samples representing acute and convalescent COVID-19 were sourced from the United States, Italy and Spain. Sources were T cells, B-cell-depleted T cells, or PBMCs; the material itself was cDNA or gDNA.

This clone appeared once. Sequencing was performed with immunoSEQ multiplex PCR; in TCRdb, only in-frame clones are kept and a portion is missing. The sample yields approximately 270,000 clones, around 90% seen once. Germline V lookup: CDR1 SGHAT, CDR2 FQDESV (reference sequence). The CDR3 runs 14 residues. Trimming removed 4 bases from V and 4 bases from J; junction bases left unmatched: 6. The sample was peripheral blood. The clonotype comes from a man aged 45-65 years with acute or convalescent COVID-19. The J gene is TRBJ2-7, the V gene TRBV11-1; 8 bases map to TRBD1. The CDR3 region has the DNA TGTGCCAGCAGCTCTATGACAGGGGTGTACGAGCAGTACTTC. This gives the protein CASSSMTGVYEQYF.